This T cell receptor (beta chain) was retrieved from a study of shared clonotypes between healthy human individuals. This clone showed up just once. Profiling relied on immunoSEQ multiplex PCR, and the TCRdb table lists in-frame clones only, not all of them. The sample contains 1.6 million or so clones, more than 95% of which appear only once. V lost 6 bases, J lost 2 bases, and 3 bases stayed unmatched. CDR1 and CDR2 (germline): MNHNS, SASEGT. The CDR3 loop spans 15 amino acids. This receptor was taken from a man aged 25-45 years in good health. The sample comprised naive CD4+ T cells sorted from blood. The subset was: CD45RA+ positively selected. The genes are TRBV6-1 and TRBJ2-3, with 12 bases aligning to TRBD2. This CDR3 reads CASRGLAGNTDTQYF. In nucleotides, the CDR3 is TGTGCCAGCAGGGGACTAGCGGGCAACACAGATACGCAGTATTTT.